This TCR beta chain appears in the sequencing data of a study of blood T cell repertoires in COVID-19. Seattle's cohort entered during active infection and was followed longitudinally. V was cut by 6 bases and J by 3 bases, with 9 bases left in between. Germline CDR1 and CDR2: SEHNR and FQNEAQ (reference sequence). The CDR3 totals 12 residues. Authors' methods: Nucleated cell counts were estimated from reference gene primer amplification. TCRdb's copy holds only in-frame clones and misses some; the assay was immunoSEQ multiplex PCR. Clone size and V and J calls were adopted from that table, with D and trimming inferred from the DNA. The table shows some 180,000 clones, with around 79% occurring only once.

This receptor was taken from a middle-aged woman with COVID-19, enrolled during active disease. The chain employs TRBV7-9 and TRBJ2-7; the D gene is possibly TRBD2 (5 bases). The sequencing input was peripheral blood. The CDR3 sequence: CASSRSGYEQYF. CDR3 bases: TGTGCCAGCAGTCGAAGCGGCTACGAGCAGTACTTC.